This T cell receptor beta chain was recorded in a study of T cell responses to AZD1222 COVID-19 vaccine. Overall study results and limits: No repertoire was sampled before or during the peak T cell response, only after it. CD4 TCRs covered the whole spike, strongest at regions 160-218 and 743-854. Breadth and depth of Spike-specific TCRs rose after two AZD1222 doses. Possibly, clonal diversity was underestimated; donors were largely white British and included more females.

Worth noting for this clone: Its antigen is still unknown.

Germline V gives CDR1 ENHRY, CDR2 SYGVKD. The CDR3 has 15 amino acids. V lost 3 bases and J 4 bases, leaving 12 bases between the germline ends. Sequenced by immunoSEQ multiplex PCR; TCRdb stores in-frame clones only, minus some. The repertoire holds about 82,000 clones, with roughly 85% as singletons. The sequenced sample was peripheral blood, obtained 28 days after the second AZD1222 dose. The clonotype originates from an adult who received the AZD1222 COVID-19 vaccine. The chain combines TRBV10-3 with TRBJ2-2; TRBD2 is a possible D gene (6 bases). The CDR3 sequence is CAISDTGVSTGELFF. DNA for the CDR3: TGTGCCATCAGTGATACGGGAGTTAGCACCGGGGAGCTGTTTTTT.